What follows are 30 T cell receptor beta chains derived from one specimen sequenced in a study of blood T cell repertoires in COVID-19. Sequencing was performed with immunoSEQ multiplex PCR; in TCRdb, only in-frame clones are kept and a portion is missing. The sample has about 170,000 clones; about 86% are singletons. The sequenced material came from peripheral blood. The receptors derive from a woman aged 55-75 years with COVID-19, enrolled during active disease.

The chain uses TRBV6-2 or TRBV6-3 and TRBJ1-5, with D perhaps matching TRBD1 (6 bases). CDR3 length equals 16 residues. Germline assignment: CDR1 MNHEY and CDR2 SVGEGT. V was trimmed by 5 bases and J by 4 bases, leaving 18 bases between them. CDR3 region: CASSDPEGQINQPQHF. The CDR3 DNA reads as TGTGCCAGCAGTGACCCTGAAGGACAGATAAATCAGCCCCAGCATTTT.

The J gene is TRBJ1-1, the V gene TRBV19, with D possibly being TRBD1 (6 bases). Germline V CDR1 and CDR2: LNHDA, SQIVND (reference sequence). V was cut by 3 bases and J by 3 bases, with 20 bases left in between. The CDR3 spans 17 residues. For the CDR3, the DNA is TGTGCCAGTAGTATGGGTGGACAGCCATTTGAAGACACTGAAGCTTTCTTT. As protein: CASSMGGQPFEDTEAFF.

The chain employs TRBV9 and TRBJ1-4, with 8 bases fitting TRBD1. From germline, CDR1 is SGDLS and CDR2 YYNGEE. Trimming removed 3 bases from V and 8 bases from J; junction bases left unmatched: 9. The CDR3 totals 15 residues. CDR3 sequence: CASSASTGVGEKLFF. The CDR3 DNA follows: TGTGCCAGCAGCGCTTCGACAGGGGTCGGGGAAAAACTGTTTTTT.

The CDR3: CASSFNLEPNEKLFF. The DNA of the CDR3 is TGTGCCAGCAGCTTTAACTTGGAGCCCAATGAAAAACTGTTTTTT. This chain connects TRBV7-8 to TRBJ1-4; D is unclear. The V gene lost 3 bases and the J gene lost 5 bases, with 13 bases spanning the gap. The CDR3 totals 15 residues. The germline CDR1 and CDR2 sequences are SGHVS and FQNEAQ. Full variable domain (remainder filled in from reference TRBV7-8 and TRBJ1-4): GAGVSQSPRYKVAKRGQDVALRCDPISGHVSLFWYQQALGQGPEFLTYFQNEAQLDKSGLPSDRFFAERPEGSVSTLKIQRTQQEDSAVYLCASSFNLEPNEKLFFGSGTQLSVL.

The V gene is TRBV9, the J gene TRBJ2-3; possible D gene TRBD1, 6 bases. Trimming left V 0 bases short and J 1 base short, with 12 bases between. Germline V gene data show CDR1 as SGDLS and CDR2 as YYNGEE. The CDR3 is made up of 16 amino acids. DNA of the CDR3: TGTGCCAGCAGCGTAGAAGGGGGTAGCGGCACAGATACGCAGTATTTT. It translates to CASSVEGGSGTDTQYF.

The V call is TRBV7-9, the J call TRBJ2-1; D perhaps matches TRBD1 (5 bases). This CDR3 has 13 amino acids. Germline values: CDR1 SEHNR, CDR2 FQNEAQ (reference sequence). V lost 3 bases, J lost 5 bases, and 8 bases lay in between. This chain's CDR3 is CASSLTADNEQFF. For the CDR3, the DNA is TGTGCCAGCAGCTTGACAGCCGACAATGAGCAGTTCTTC.

The chain has TRBV19 and TRBJ2-1; the match to TRBD2 covers 12 bases. V trimming: 3 bases; J trimming: 4 bases; junction bases outside the gene matches: 4. Germline V CDR1 and CDR2: LNHDA, SQIVND (reference sequence). This CDR3 has 16 residues. The CDR3 nucleotides read TGTGCCAGTAGTATCGGGGGACTAGCGGGTTACAATGAGCAGTTCTTC. Residues: CASSIGGLAGYNEQFF. Looking up the rest from reference TRBV19 and TRBJ2-1 gives the full variable domain: DGGITQSPKYLFRKEGQNVTLSCEQNLNHDAMYWYRQDPGQGLRLIYYSQIVNDFQKGDIAEGYSVSREKKESFPLTVTSAQKNPTAFYLCASSIGGLAGYNEQFFGPGTRLTVL.

J is TRBJ1-6 and V is TRBV4-3, with D perhaps matching TRBD1 (5 bases). Between the trimmed V and J ends, which lost 2 bases and 10 bases, there was a span of 9 bases. There are 13 residues in the CDR3. Germline V lookup: CDR1 LGHNA, CDR2 YSLEER. Here the CDR3 reads CASSQFSGSPLHF. Here the CDR3 DNA reads TGCGCCAGCAGCCAATTTTCAGGGTCACCCCTCCACTTT.

The chain recombines TRBV5-1 with TRBJ2-7; the match to TRBD1 covers 9 bases. The V segment lost 0 bases and the J segment 0 bases; nucleotides outside the gene matches: 4. Germline-derived CDR1 and CDR2 are SGHRS and YFSETQ. This CDR3 has 16 amino acids. CDR3 loop: CASSLGGTGISYEQYF. The CDR3 nucleotides are TGCGCCAGCAGCTTGGGGGGGACAGGGATCTCCTACGAGCAGTACTTC.

The chain has TRBV9 and TRBJ1-1; D unresolved. Germline CDR1 is SGDLS and CDR2 is YYNGEE. Deletions cut 6 bases from V and 0 bases from J, with 9 bases between. The CDR3 spans 13 residues. The DNA of the CDR3 is TGTGCCAGCAACCCCCGGTTGAACACTGAAGCTTTCTTT. This codes for CASNPRLNTEAFF.

This chain connects TRBV6-4 to TRBJ1-4, with a tentative D call TRBD1 (6 bases). V was clipped by 4 bases and J by 8 bases, with 23 bases between them. Germline V gene sequence: CDR1 MRHNA, CDR2 SNTAGT. This CDR3 spans 17 amino acids. CDR3 sequence: CASSVPQTGPTSEKLFF. CDR3 nucleotide sequence: TGTGCCAGCAGTGTACCTCAAACAGGGCCCACTTCCGAAAAACTGTTTTTT.

The chain carries TRBV28 and TRBJ2-7, with D possibly TRBD1 on 6 matching bases. The CDR3 has 11 residues. V lost 5 bases and J lost 8, with 10 bases in between. Germline V gene data show CDR1 as MDHEN and CDR2 as SYDVKM. The CDR3 region is CASSETGKQYF. In nucleotides, the CDR3 is TGTGCCAGCAGTGAAACAGGGAAGCAGTACTTC.

This chain connects TRBV19 to TRBJ1-4, with a possible D match to TRBD1 (5 bases). With 6 bases removed from V and 7 bases from J, the gap between germline ends came to 12 bases. The CDR3 runs to 13 residues. Germline CDR1 reads LNHDA; CDR2 reads SQIVND (reference sequence). The CDR3 sequence is CASSEGAAEKLFF. Here the CDR3 DNA reads TGTGCCAGTAGCGAAGGGGCCGCTGAAAAACTGTTTTTT.

The chain links TRBV6-4 to TRBJ2-3, with 10 bases aligning to TRBD2. Unmatched junction bases numbered 1, after V lost 0 bases and J lost 4 bases. CDR3 length: 15 residues. CDR1 is MRHNA and CDR2 is SNTAGT in the germline V gene. CDR3 sequence (DNA): TGTGCCAGCAGTGACTCGAGCGGGAGGGCAGATACGCAGTATTTT. It encodes CASSDSSGRADTQYF.

This chain links TRBV11-3 with TRBJ1-1, with 7 bases matching TRBD1. Germline CDR1 is SGHNT and CDR2 is YENEEA. CDR3 length: 14 residues. The junction had 3 bases not matched to a gene; V was cut back by 5 bases and J by 0 bases. The CDR3 here is CASSPQGMNTEAFF. The CDR3 nucleotides are TGTGCCAGCAGCCCACAGGGGATGAACACTGAAGCTTTCTTT.

The gene calls are TRBV7-2 and TRBJ1-2, with 9 bases that match TRBD1. Trimming removed 5 bases from V and 4 bases from J; junction bases left unmatched: 5. CDR1 SGHTA and CDR2 FQGNSA come from the germline V gene. The CDR3 totals 14 residues. This chain's CDR3 is CASSPVTGGYGYTF. CDR3 sequence (DNA): TGTGCCAGCAGCCCCGTGACAGGGGGCTATGGCTACACCTTC.

V gene TRBV18 combines with J gene TRBJ2-7, with TRBD1 matching over 8 bases. J lost 12 bases, V lost 3 bases, and 7 bases had no gene match. The CDR3 contains 12 residues. Germline assignment: CDR1 KGHSH and CDR2 LQKENI. In DNA, the CDR3 is TGTGCCAGCTCACCTACAGGGGGGACTCCGTACTTC. Its translation: CASSPTGGTPYF.

DNA of the CDR3: TGTGCCAGCAGCCAAGAGGCCAGTTCCTACGAGCAGTACTTC. Translated, it gives CASSQEASSYEQYF. V is TRBV4-2 and J is TRBJ2-7; no clear D gene. The V gene lost 0 bases and the J gene lost 1 base, with 7 bases spanning the gap. The germline CDR1 and CDR2 sequences are LGHNA and YNFKEQ. The CDR3 length is 14 residues.

The chain is built from TRBV30 and TRBJ1-2; D gene uncertain. V lost 3 bases and J 6 bases, leaving 17 bases between the germline ends. Germline values: CDR1 GTSNPN, CDR2 SVGIG (reference sequence). The CDR3 sequence is 14 residues long. CDR3 DNA sequence: TGTGCCTGGAGGGCCGACTTGGAAGTGGATGGCTACACCTTC. Translated, it gives CAWRADLEVDGYTF.

This chain uses TRBV6-2 or TRBV6-3 with TRBJ2-5; 7 bases are a match to TRBD2. The CDR3 extends over 14 amino acids. The germline CDR1 and CDR2 sequences are MNHEY and SVGEGT. The junction had 5 bases not matched to a gene; V was cut back by 0 bases and J by 7 bases. CDR3 region: CASSYSGTMRTQYF. In nucleotides, the CDR3 is TGTGCCAGCAGTTACTCGGGGACTATGCGGACCCAGTACTTC.

The V gene is TRBV3-1 (or the pseudogene TRBV3-2), the J gene TRBJ2-6; perhaps TRBD2 as D (5 bases). Trimming took off 4 bases at V and 2 bases at J, with 9 bases between the two ends. This CDR3 comprises 15 residues. Germline CDR1 is LGHDT and CDR2 is YNNKEL (reference sequence). CDR3 DNA sequence: TGTGCCAGCAGCCCCGGCGGGCCTGGGGCCAACGTCCTGACTTTC. This codes for CASSPGGPGANVLTF.

This clone was detected only a few times. CDR3 nucleotides: TGCGCCAGCAGCATTCGGACAGGGGGCGGCTATGGCTACACCTTC. Residues: CASSIRTGGGYGYTF. The chain uses TRBV5-1 and TRBJ1-2; 11 bases match TRBD1. This CDR3 is built from 15 residues. Germline CDR1 reads SGHRS; CDR2 reads YFSETQ. Germline trimming cut 4 bases from V and 4 bases from J; bases unmatched to any gene: 6.

The genes are TRBV11-3 and TRBJ2-1; 12 nucleotides line up with TRBD2. J gave up 4 bases and V 5 bases, and 9 bases lay outside the gene matches. This CDR3 contains 17 residues. From germline, CDR1 is SGHNT and CDR2 YENEEA. CDR3: CASSTDGLAGPYNEQFF. The DNA for the CDR3 is TGTGCCAGCAGCACGGATGGACTAGCGGGACCTTACAATGAGCAGTTCTTC.

J is TRBJ1-5 and V is TRBV29-1; 7 positions agree with TRBD1. The junction had 5 bases not matched to a gene; V was cut back by 2 bases and J by 1 base. Germline values: CDR1 SQVTM, CDR2 ANQGSEA. This CDR3 spans 15 amino acids. The DNA for the CDR3 is TGCAGCGTTGAAACCCCAGGGGGAAGCAATCAGCCCCAGCATTTT. Translated, it gives CSVETPGGSNQPQHF.

This chain uses TRBV11-2 with TRBJ1-1; 7 bases are shared with TRBD1. With V trimmed by 5 bases and J by 10 bases, 16 bases remained unmatched. The length of the CDR3 is 15 residues. Germline V gene sequence: CDR1 SGHAT, CDR2 FQNNGV. In nucleotides, the CDR3 is TGTGCCAGCAGCCAAACCGGGACAGAGGGTACACGAGCTTTCTTT. This encodes CASSQTGTEGTRAFF.

The chain is built from TRBV5-1 and TRBJ2-7; perhaps TRBD2 as D (8 bases). CDR3 length: 17 amino acids. Germline CDR1 is SGHRS and CDR2 is YFSETQ. V was clipped by 4 bases and J by 0 bases, with 20 bases between them. The CDR3 reads CASSATKQGTSSYEQYF. The CDR3 nucleotides read TGCGCCAGCAGCGCCACAAAACAGGGGACTAGCTCCTACGAGCAGTACTTC.

The chain recombines TRBV4-1 with TRBJ1-1, with no clear D. The CDR3 has 13 amino acids. Germline-derived CDR1 and CDR2 are MGHRA and YSYEKL. The germline V and J ends were trimmed by 4 bases and 1 base, with 7 bases remaining between them. The CDR3 DNA is TGCGCCAGCAGCCGGGCAGCGAACACTGAAGCTTTCTTT. Translating gives CASSRAANTEAFF.

J is TRBJ1-2 and V is TRBV10-3; the match to TRBD1 covers 8 bases. The germline CDR1 and CDR2 sequences are ENHRY and SYGVKD. The CDR3 totals 14 residues. V gave up 4 bases and J gave up 5 bases; unmatched junction bases: 6. CDR3 amino acids: CAISGGQGVYGYTF. In DNA, the CDR3 is TGTGCCATCAGTGGAGGACAGGGTGTGTATGGCTACACCTTC.

The chain recombines TRBV19 with TRBJ1-3; unclear D gene. There are 14 residues in the CDR3. Trimming took 2 bases from V and 0 from J, leaving 5 bases between them. CDR1 is LNHDA and CDR2 is SQIVND in the germline V gene (reference sequence). The CDR3 is CASSITGSGNTIYF. The CDR3 DNA sequence: TGTGCCAGTAGTATAACGGGCTCTGGAAACACCATATATTTT.

This chain uses TRBV6-2 or TRBV6-3 with TRBJ2-4; 8 bases align to TRBD1. The CDR3 has 15 residues. CDR1 is MNHEY, CDR2 SVGEGT, per germline. The ends lost 2 bases at V and 6 bases at J; junction bases unmatched: 6. The DNA for the CDR3 is TGTGCCAGCAGTTACCCCAGGGGGCTAGTAAACATTCAGTACTTC. The encoded protein is CASSYPRGLVNIQYF.